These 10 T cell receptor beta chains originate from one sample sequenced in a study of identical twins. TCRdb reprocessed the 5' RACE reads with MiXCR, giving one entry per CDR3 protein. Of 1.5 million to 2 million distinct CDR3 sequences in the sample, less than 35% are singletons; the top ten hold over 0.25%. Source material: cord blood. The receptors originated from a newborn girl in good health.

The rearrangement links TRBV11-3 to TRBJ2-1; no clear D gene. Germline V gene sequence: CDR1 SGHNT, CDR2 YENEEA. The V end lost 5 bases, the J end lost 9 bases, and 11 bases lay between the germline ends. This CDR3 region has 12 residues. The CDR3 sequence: CASSPRSGEQFF. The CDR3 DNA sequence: TGTGCCAGCAGCCCTCGTTCGGGTGAGCAGTTCTTC.

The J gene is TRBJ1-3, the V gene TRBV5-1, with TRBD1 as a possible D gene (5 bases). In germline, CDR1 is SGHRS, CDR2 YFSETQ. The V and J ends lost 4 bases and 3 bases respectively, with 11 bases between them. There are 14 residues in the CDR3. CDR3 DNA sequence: TGCGCCAGCAGCCCGCAGGGACGTGGAAACACCATATATTTT. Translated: CASSPQGRGNTIYF. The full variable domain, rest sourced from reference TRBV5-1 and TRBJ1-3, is KAGVTQTPRYLIKTRGQQVTLSCSPISGHRSVSWYQQTPGQGLQFLFEYFSETQRNKGNFPGRFSGRQFSNSRSEMNVSTLELGDSALYLCASSPQGRGNTIYFGEGSWLTVV.

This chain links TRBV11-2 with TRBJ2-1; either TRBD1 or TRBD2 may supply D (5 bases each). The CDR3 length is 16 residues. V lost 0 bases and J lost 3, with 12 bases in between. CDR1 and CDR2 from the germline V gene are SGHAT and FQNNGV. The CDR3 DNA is TGTGCCAGCAGCTTAGATCCGAGAGGGGTCTACAATGAGCAGTTCTTC. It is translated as CASSLDPRGVYNEQFF.

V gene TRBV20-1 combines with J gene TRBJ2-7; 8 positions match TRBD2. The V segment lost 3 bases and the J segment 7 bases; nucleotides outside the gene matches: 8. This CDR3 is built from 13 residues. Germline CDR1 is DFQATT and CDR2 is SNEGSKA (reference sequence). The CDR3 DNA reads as TGCAGTGCTAGCGGGAGGGCCCCCGGTGAGCAGTACTTC. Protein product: CSASGRAPGEQYF.

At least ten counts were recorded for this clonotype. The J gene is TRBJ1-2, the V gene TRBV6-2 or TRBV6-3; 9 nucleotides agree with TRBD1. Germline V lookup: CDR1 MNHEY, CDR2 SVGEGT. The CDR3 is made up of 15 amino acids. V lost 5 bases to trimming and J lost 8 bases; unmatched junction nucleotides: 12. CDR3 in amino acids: CASSQTPGQGSGYTF. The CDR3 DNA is TGTGCCAGCAGTCAGACCCCTGGACAGGGGAGCGGCTACACCTTC.

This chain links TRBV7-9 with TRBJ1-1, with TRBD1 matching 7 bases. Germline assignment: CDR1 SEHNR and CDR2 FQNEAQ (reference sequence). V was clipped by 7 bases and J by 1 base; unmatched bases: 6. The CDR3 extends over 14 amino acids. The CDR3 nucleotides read TGTGCCAGCAAGTTGGGGACAGAGAACACTGAAGCTTTCTTT. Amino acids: CASKLGTENTEAFF.

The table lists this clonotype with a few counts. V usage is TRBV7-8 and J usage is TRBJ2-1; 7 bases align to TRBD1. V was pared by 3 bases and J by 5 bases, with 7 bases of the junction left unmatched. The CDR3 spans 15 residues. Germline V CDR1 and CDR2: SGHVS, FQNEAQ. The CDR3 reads CASSLLGGSHNEQFF. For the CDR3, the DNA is TGTGCCAGCAGCTTGTTAGGGGGCAGCCACAATGAGCAGTTCTTC.

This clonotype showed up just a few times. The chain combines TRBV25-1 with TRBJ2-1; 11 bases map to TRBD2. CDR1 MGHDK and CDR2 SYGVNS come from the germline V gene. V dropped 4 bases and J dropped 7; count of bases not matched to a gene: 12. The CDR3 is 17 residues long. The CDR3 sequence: CASSAPNSGRARNEQFF. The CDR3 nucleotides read TGTGCCAGCAGTGCTCCGAATAGCGGGAGGGCCAGAAATGAGCAGTTCTTC.

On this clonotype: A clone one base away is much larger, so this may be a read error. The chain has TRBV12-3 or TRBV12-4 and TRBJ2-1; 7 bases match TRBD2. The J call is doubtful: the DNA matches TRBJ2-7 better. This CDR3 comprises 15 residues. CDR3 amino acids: CASSLNGGSYNEQYF. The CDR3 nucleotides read TGTGCCAGCAGTTTAAACGGGGGGAGCTACAATGAGCAGTACTTC.

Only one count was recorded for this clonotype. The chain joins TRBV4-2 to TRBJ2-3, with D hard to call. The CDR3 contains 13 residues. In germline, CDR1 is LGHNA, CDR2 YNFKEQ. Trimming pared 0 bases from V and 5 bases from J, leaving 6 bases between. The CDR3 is CASSQDTRDTQYF. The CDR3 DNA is TGTGCCAGCAGCCAAGACACACGAGATACGCAGTATTTT.